Listed here are 4 T cell receptor beta chains from one sample, sequenced in a study of cytomegalovirus exposure and HLA in healthy donors. With 60 Vbeta and 13 Jbeta primers, the PCR was carried out. The protocol was immunoSEQ multiplex PCR, while the TCRdb copy is restricted to in-frame clones and leaves out a portion. The table includes around 180,000 clones, about 80% detected once. Sequenced sample: PBMCs. The receptors were gathered from a woman aged 40 to 50 in good health and CMV-seronegative.

The V and J genes are TRBV29-1 and TRBJ1-2; TRBD1 might be the D (6 bases). Germline V gene sequence: CDR1 SQVTM, CDR2 ANQGSEA. Trimming cost V 4 bases and J 2 bases, with 8 bases left between them. This CDR3 contains 12 residues. The CDR3 nucleotides are TGCAGCGTTGGGGACACAAACTATGGCTACACCTTC. Translation gives CSVGDTNYGYTF.

The chain couples TRBV18 to TRBJ1-5; D unresolved. The CDR3 runs to 14 residues. The V gene's germline CDR1 is KGHSH and CDR2 LQKENI. V lost 3 bases to trimming and J lost 1 base, with 7 bases between them. DNA for the CDR3: TGTGCCAGCTCACCTGAGGTGAGCAATCAGCCCCAGCATTTT. It specifies CASSPEVSNQPQHF.

The rearrangement joins TRBV11-3 to TRBJ2-1; 12 bases are a match to TRBD2. Germline assignment: CDR1 SGHNT and CDR2 YENEEA. Trimming at V came to 7 bases and at J to 1 base, leaving 8 bases not matched to a gene. The CDR3 totals 17 residues. CDR3 in DNA: TGTGCCAGCAATGGACTAGCGGGGCTTCTATCCTACAATGAGCAGTTCTTC. Protein product: CASNGLAGLLSYNEQFF.

This clone was picked up a small number of times. This sequence joins TRBV10-1 and TRBJ2-1; TRBD2 matches at 14 bases. The junction had 7 bases not matched to a gene; V was cut back by 0 bases and J by 6 bases. The germline gives CDR1 WNHNN, CDR2 SYGVQD (reference sequence). The CDR3 is made up of 18 amino acids. The CDR3 DNA reads TGCGCCAGCAGTGAGTCCCACCAGACTAGCGGGAGGGCCAATGAGCAGTTCTTC. This gives the protein CASSESHQTSGRANEQFF.